One T cell receptor beta chain is described in this entry. Antigen specificity is unknown. MiXCR, run by TCRdb on the 5' RACE reads, gives a single entry per CDR3 protein. Found here are a few hundred thousand distinct CDR3 sequences, 28% of them singletons; the top ten hold around 5.6%. The CDR3 covers 17 residues. V lost 0 bases and J lost 5, with 17 bases in between. Germline V gene sequence: CDR1 MNHEY, CDR2 SVGEGT. This sample is part of a study of identical twins' blood T cells. Study-wide context: Around 12 libraries, six alpha and six beta, gave around 48 million reads. Findings and limits, study-wide: Each donor's most abundant TCRbeta clonotypes shared more CDR3 sequences with her twin than unrelated donors. Twins reportedly had markedly more similar V usage than unrelated donors, even among out-of-frame TCRbeta clonotypes.

This sequence joins TRBV6-2 or TRBV6-3 and TRBJ1-5; D is possibly TRBD1 (6 bases). Material for sequencing was PBMCs. The source of this sequence is a woman aged 18 to 55 in good health. As DNA, the CDR3 is TGTGCCAGCAGTTACTCGATTTCGGACAGTTCAGATCAGCCCCAGCATTTT. Protein product: CASSYSISDSSDQPQHF.